This TCR beta chain stems from a study of sequential checkpoint blockade in melanoma. Turning to the study itself: Randomization was 1:1 between first-line nivolumab→ipilimumab and ipilimumab→nivolumab.

Assay: immunoSEQ multiplex PCR; the TCRdb copy retains only in-frame clones and omits some. The profile shows around 26,000 clones, 70% to 80% of them singletons. Treatment meaning: randomized to nivolumab then ipilimumab (arm A) or the reverse (arm B). Live CD3+CD8+ CD19− CD56− cells were sorted from PBMCs. The starting material was CD8+ T cells sorted from blood (inferred from file names), obtained from a patient given nivolumab and ipilimumab in sequence. This receptor was obtained from a human donor with melanoma.

This CDR3 reads CASSLEAGGLNNEQFF. Written as DNA, the CDR3 is TGTGCCAGCAGCTTGGAAGCGGGAGGGCTGAACAATGAGCAGTTCTTC. V is TRBV7-9 and J is TRBJ2-1, with 10 bases that match TRBD2. V lost 3 bases to trimming and J lost 5 bases; unmatched junction nucleotides: 7. The germline V gene has CDR1 SEHNR and CDR2 FQNEAQ (reference sequence). This CDR3 spans 16 amino acids.